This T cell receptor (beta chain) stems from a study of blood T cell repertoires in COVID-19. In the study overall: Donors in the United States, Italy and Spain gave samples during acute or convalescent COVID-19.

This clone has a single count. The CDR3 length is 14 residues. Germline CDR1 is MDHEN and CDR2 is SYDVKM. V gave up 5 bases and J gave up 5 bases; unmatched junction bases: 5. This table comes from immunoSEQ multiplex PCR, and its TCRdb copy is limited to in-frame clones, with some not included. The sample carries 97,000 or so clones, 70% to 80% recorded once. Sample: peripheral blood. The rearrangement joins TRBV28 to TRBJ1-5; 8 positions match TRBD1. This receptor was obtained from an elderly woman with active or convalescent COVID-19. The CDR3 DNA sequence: TGTGCCAGCAGTCCCGGACAGGGCGATCAGCCCCAGCATTTT. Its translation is CASSPGQGDQPQHF.